This T cell receptor (beta chain) comes out of a study of monozygotic twins with inflammatory bowel disease (dated by TCRdb to about 2019). As for the study more broadly: The complete study included approximately 30 monozygotic twin pairs: 19 IBD-discordant Danish pairs and nine German pairs, of which four were IBD-concordant and five were IBD-discordant. The search for disease-associated traits relied mainly on comparing, within discordant pairs, IBD patients with their genetically identical healthy co-twins. Each individual had, on average, about 151 000 unique TCRalpha sequences and 181 000 unique TCRbeta sequences available for analysis. The research as a whole found: The analysis was unable to tell apart different T cell subtypes. TCRbeta repertoire diversity, by inverse Simpson index, was decreased in IBD patients compared with their healthy co-twins. Because patients received different immunosuppressive treatments, the repertoires may have picked up extra background noise and variability between individuals. Repertoire similarity did not differ between concordant and discordant twins, which could be due to limited statistical power. No single strong signal or clonotype linked to IBD turned up in the results, so the idea that one exists was not supported. IBD patients shared fewer clonotypes with other individuals than healthy twins did, most markedly in patients showing signs of disease activity.

From each donor, a roughly 2.5 ml peripheral blood sample was collected into PAXgene tubes and stored at -80 degrees C. Total RNA was isolated from whole blood with the PAXgene blood miRNA kit on an automated QIAcube, without T cell sorting. Peripheral blood from monozygotic twin pairs who were concordant or discordant for inflammatory bowel disease underwent deep TCRalpha and TCRbeta repertoire profiling using unique molecular barcoding. For every twin pair, smoking habits were documented, and each individual was categorised as a current, former or never smoker. The germline V gene (reference sequence) supplies CDR1 DFQATT and CDR2 SNEGSKA. Including the terminal cysteine and phenylalanine, the CDR3 comprises 17 residues. A DNA sequence was not provided. Library preparation used 5' RACE. Each TCR library was prepared from around 3,200 ng of total RNA. For each sample, cDNA synthesis was carried out in eight separate reactions using SMARTScribe reverse transcriptase. During cDNA synthesis, template switching introduced unique molecular identifiers that contained a 6-nucleotide sample barcode. TCRalpha and TCRbeta cDNA was amplified in two nested PCRs of 16 and 9 cycles, and bead purification was carried out after each PCR. Before amplification, the cDNA was both treated with uracil DNA-glycosylase and purified with the QIAquick PCR purification kit. In the second PCR, Illumina TruSeq-compatible adapters and sample-specific barcodes were added. TapeStation and Qubit were used to check library quality and concentration, and about 5 ng of each library was pooled. Sequencing of the pooled libraries was done on an Illumina HiSeq2500 single-index Rapid Run using custom sequencing primers and 2 x 100 bp reads. In the original analysis: PCR and sequencing errors were corrected by UMI-based consensus assembly using MiGEC version 1.2.6. MiXCR version 2.1.1 was used for V(D)J alignment, clonotype assembly and CDR3 extraction. To normalise gene usage, clonotype sharing and MAIT/NKT TCR abundance, the top 1000, 10 000 and 20 000 clonotypes in each sample were analysed. Diversity was computed as the inverse Simpson index with the vegan R package after downsampling to 27 000 UMIs. Paired Mann-Whitney U tests were applied to discordant twin pairs, and Benjamini-Hochberg correction was used for multiple testing. The reads, reprocessed by TCRdb, yield one row per CDR3 protein sequence and no DNA. TCRdb assigned the V and J calls; the authors' analysis was not used. Per the sample table, the count is some 150,000 distinct CDR3 sequences. More than 0.95% of the sample goes to the ten largest clones.

In the case of this clonotype: Which antigen it targets is not known.

The chain joins TRBV20-1 to TRBJ2-3; the TRBD2 assignment by TCRdb is unverifiable without DNA. The sequence came from a human donor with ulcerative colitis or Crohn's disease, or a healthy co-twin of an affected twin (not recorded which). Sequenced: blood. CDR3 region: CSARDLLLAGGTDTQYF.